Presented here are 18 T cell receptor beta chains from one specimen sequenced in a study of response to subunit inactivated influenza vaccine. TCRdb analysed the RT-PCR reads with MiXCR anew, one entry per CDR3 protein. The data contain about 540,000 distinct CDR3 sequences, under 30% of them singletons. In addition, the sample was reused for a study of T cells expressing NK-cell markers. That study adds: What made the TCR beta cDNA was 5'RACE template switching with UMIs.

Sequenced here: CD4+ T cells sorted from PBMCs, sampled 12 days after vaccination. These receptors were obtained from a man in his fifties or sixties who received an inactivated influenza vaccine.

This rearrangement joins TRBV20-1 to TRBJ2-3; D may be TRBD2 (6 bases). The CDR3 runs to 15 residues. Germline assignment: CDR1 DFQATT and CDR2 SNEGSKA (reference sequence). Trimming took off 5 bases at V and 2 bases at J, with 17 bases between the two ends. CDR3 protein: CSAVTPSALTDTQYF. Written as DNA, the CDR3 is TGCAGTGCTGTTACTCCTAGCGCCCTCACAGATACGCAGTATTTT.

The V gene is TRBV20-1, the J gene TRBJ2-3; TRBD1 or TRBD2 may be the D gene (5 bases each). V was cut by 3 bases and J by 1 base, with 23 bases left in between. This CDR3 comprises 18 residues. The germline V gene encodes CDR1 DFQATT and CDR2 SNEGSKA (reference sequence). This CDR3 reads CSASMPLGRALGTDTQYF. The CDR3 DNA reads TGCAGTGCTAGCATGCCTCTGGGGCGGGCCCTTGGCACAGATACGCAGTATTTT.

The DNA of the CDR3 is TGTGCCAGCAGATATGGGACCATGAACACTGAAGCTTTCTTT. Protein sequence: CASRYGTMNTEAFF. This sequence joins TRBV6-2 or TRBV6-3 and TRBJ1-1; D perhaps matches TRBD1 (5 bases). This CDR3 has 14 residues. Germline V gene data show CDR1 as MNHEY and CDR2 as SVGEGT. V was cut by 6 bases and J by 0 bases, with 11 bases left in between.

This clonotype was recorded at least ten times. The V and J genes are TRBV10-3 and TRBJ1-1, with 8 positions matching TRBD1. The CDR3 has 14 amino acids. CDR1 and CDR2 from the germline V gene are ENHRY and SYGVKD. Unmatched junction bases numbered 3, after V lost 5 bases and J lost 1 base. The CDR3 DNA is TGTGCCATCAGTAGGGACAGGACGAACACTGAAGCTTTCTTT. Its protein is CAISRDRTNTEAFF.

This chain connects TRBV20-1 to TRBJ2-1, with D unresolved. Germline V gene lookup returns CDR1 DFQATT and CDR2 SNEGSKA (reference sequence). The germline V and J ends were trimmed by 0 bases and 4 bases, with 7 bases remaining between them. The CDR3 is 13 residues long. The CDR3 protein is CSARDNSYNEQFF. The CDR3 DNA reads as TGCAGTGCTAGAGACAACAGTTACAATGAGCAGTTCTTC.

This clonotype showed up just a few times. V gene TRBV20-1 combines with J gene TRBJ2-5; 11 bases fit TRBD2. This CDR3 region has 14 residues. CDR1 and CDR2 from the germline V gene are DFQATT and SNEGSKA (reference sequence). With 2 bases clipped from V and 5 bases from J, the junction kept 4 bases outside the gene matches. As DNA, the CDR3 is TGCAGTGCTAGAAGACTAGCGGGGTATGAGACCCAGTACTTC. This gives the protein CSARRLAGYETQYF.

The chain is built from TRBV18 and TRBJ1-1; possible D gene TRBD1, 5 bases. This CDR3 is 14 amino acids long. From germline, CDR1 is KGHSH and CDR2 LQKENI. The V end lost 6 bases, the J end lost 6 bases, and 17 bases lay between the germline ends. The CDR3: CASSPGQLTAEAFF. Here the CDR3 DNA reads TGTGCCAGCTCGCCGGGGCAGTTAACGGCTGAAGCTTTCTTT. The whole variable domain, remainder taken from reference TRBV18 and TRBJ1-1, is NAGVMQNPRHLVRRRGQEARLRCSPMKGHSHVYWYRQLPEEGLKFMVYLQKENIIDESGMPKERFSAEFPKEGPSILRIQQVVRGDSAAYFCASSPGQLTAEAFFGQGTRLTVV.

The chain combines TRBV30 with TRBJ2-2, with no clear D. Trimming took 2 bases from V and 1 from J, leaving 8 bases between them. The CDR3 totals 14 residues. CDR1 GTSNPN and CDR2 SVGIG come from the germline V gene (reference sequence). Here the CDR3 reads CAWSSDQNTGELFF. CDR3 bases: TGTGCCTGGAGTAGTGACCAGAACACCGGGGAGCTGTTTTTT.

This clonotype appeared a few times. In nucleotides, the CDR3 is TGCAGTGCTAGAGAGACAGGGAACACTGAAGCTTTCTTT. Protein: CSARETGNTEAFF. This chain links TRBV20-1 with TRBJ1-1, with D perhaps matching TRBD1 (6 bases). Trimming took 0 bases from V and 1 from J, leaving 6 bases between them. Germline CDR1 reads DFQATT; CDR2 reads SNEGSKA (reference sequence). The CDR3 has 13 residues.

This rearrangement joins TRBV18 to TRBJ2-1; unclear D gene. Germline V gene sequence: CDR1 KGHSH, CDR2 LQKENI. This CDR3 is 15 amino acids long. Between the trimmed V and J ends, which lost 2 bases and 3 bases, there was a span of 11 bases. The chain's CDR3 is CASSPVQLVYNEQFF. CDR3 DNA: TGTGCCAGCTCACCAGTACAGCTAGTCTACAATGAGCAGTTCTTC.

The chain carries TRBV5-1 and TRBJ2-2; TRBD2 agrees at 10 bases. Germline V gene sequence: CDR1 SGHRS, CDR2 YFSETQ. Trimming removed 0 bases from V and 5 bases from J; junction bases left unmatched: 10. This CDR3 is 18 amino acids long. The CDR3 sequence: CASSLVWLAGALTGELFF. In DNA form, the CDR3 reads TGCGCCAGCAGCTTGGTGTGGCTAGCGGGGGCCCTAACCGGGGAGCTGTTTTTT.

This clonotype was seen more than once but under ten times. One end of the junction varies from germline; a read error may be responsible. This chain joins TRBV28 and TRBJ2-1; 11 bases map to TRBD2. Germline values: CDR1 MDHEN, CDR2 SYDVKM. The CDR3 has 13 amino acids. The CDR3 sequence is CASSLWISGRGIF. The CDR3 nucleotides read TGTGCCAGCAGTTTATGGATTAGCGGGAGGGGGATCTTC.

The J gene is TRBJ2-7, the V gene TRBV5-1; 8 bases agree with TRBD2. The V gene end was trimmed by 1 base and the J gene end by 0 bases; junction bases not matched to a gene: 12. Looked up from germline, CDR1 is SGHRS and CDR2 is YFSETQ. The CDR3 covers 18 residues. For the CDR3, the DNA is TGCGCCAGCAGCTTGAATGAGGCGGGAGGTAGCTACTCCTACGAGCAGTACTTC. This sequence encodes CASSLNEAGGSYSYEQYF.

The V and J genes are TRBV7-2 and TRBJ2-7, with D unclear. The V and J ends lost 5 bases and 3 bases respectively, with 11 bases between them. Germline V lookup: CDR1 SGHTA, CDR2 FQGNSA. The CDR3 consists of 13 residues. In nucleotides, the CDR3 is TGTGCCAGCAGCCTCGTCGAGAACTACGAGCAGTACTTC. It encodes CASSLVENYEQYF.

This clonotype was seen more than once but under ten times. V gene TRBV5-6 combines with J gene TRBJ2-2; 11 bases are a match to TRBD1. This CDR3 spans 15 amino acids. Germline lookup yields CDR1 SGHDT and CDR2 YYEEEE. V lost 0 bases and J lost 7; bases outside the gene matches: 2. This chain's CDR3 is CASSLAGTGGGELFF. Here the CDR3 DNA reads TGTGCCAGCAGCTTGGCTGGGACAGGGGGCGGGGAGCTGTTTTTT.

This clonotype was seen a few times. The chain combines TRBV7-9 with TRBJ2-7; D might be TRBD1 or TRBD2, each matching 5 bases. In germline, CDR1 is SEHNR, CDR2 FQNEAQ (reference sequence). CDR3 length: 14 residues. V was cut by 5 bases and J by 6 bases, with 17 bases left in between. DNA for the CDR3: TGTGCCAGCAGCAAGGGGACCGGGCTTGGCGAGCAGTACTTC. Translating gives CASSKGTGLGEQYF.

In its sample, this clonotype was seen a few times. This rearrangement joins TRBV5-1 to TRBJ2-7, with D hard to call. V was trimmed by 0 bases and J by 2 bases, leaving 6 bases between them. The CDR3 spans 13 residues. Germline-derived CDR1 and CDR2 are SGHRS and YFSETQ. CDR3 bases: TGCGCCAGCAGCTTGGTTCCAACCTACGAGCAGTACTTC. Translating it yields CASSLVPTYEQYF. The full variable domain, in which reference TRBV5-1 and TRBJ2-7 provide the parts outside the CDR3, is KAGVTQTPRYLIKTRGQQVTLSCSPISGHRSVSWYQQTPGQGLQFLFEYFSETQRNKGNFPGRFSGRQFSNSRSEMNVSTLELGDSALYLCASSLVPTYEQYFGPGTRLTVT.

This clonotype showed up just a few times. The chain has TRBV4-2 and TRBJ2-5; D may be TRBD1 (6 bases). The CDR3 extends over 13 amino acids. Trimming stripped 0 bases from V and 7 bases from J, with 9 bases between. The V gene's germline CDR1 is LGHNA and CDR2 YNFKEQ. CDR3 loop: CASSQDGGPTQYF. CDR3 bases: TGTGCCAGCAGCCAAGATGGGGGCCCGACCCAGTACTTC.